This T cell receptor beta chain was recovered during a study of tumor-infiltrating lymphocytes in primary liver carcinoma. Study-wide results and limits: Tumor-adjacent and tumor-blood pairs showed less overlap than tumor region pairs.

CDR1 MDHEN and CDR2 SYDVKM come from the germline V gene. This CDR3 has 18 amino acids. Scientists recovered RNA and DNA together from approximately 20-30 mg of unsorted bulk tissue. TCR beta cDNA was made from 500 ng total RNA with a constant-region primer. ARM-PCR, slightly modified, supplied the TCR beta libraries through three nested multiplex PCR rounds. TRBV1-TRBV30 forward primers paired with a C-beta reverse primer drove the first two PCR rounds, roughly 9 cycles each. A single record per CDR3 protein comes from TCRdb applying MiXCR to the multiplex PCR reads. The sample has 75,000 to 80,000 distinct CDR3 sequences, roughly two thirds seen once; the top ten hold roughly 28%. For this clonotype: Its target is not known. At one end the junction does not follow the germline gene, possibly because of a read error.

This TCR derives from a man between 40 and 49 years old with primary liver carcinoma and hepatitis B virus infection. The J gene is TRBJ2-7, the V gene TRBV28; TRBD2 matches 8 bases. Material: tumor-adjacent normal liver tissue. CDR3 region: CASSLLLGLVGETYEQYF. In DNA form, the CDR3 reads TGTGCCAGCAGCTTACTCTTGGGACTAGTGGGAGAAACCTACGAGCAATACTTC.